A selection of T cell receptor beta chains follows, all from one sample in a study of cytomegalovirus exposure and HLA in healthy donors. Only in-frame clones appear in the TCRdb table, and some are missing; sequencing was by immunoSEQ multiplex PCR. This sample's clone table lists about 88,000 clones. The sequencing input was PBMCs. The source of these receptors is a girl aged 5-17 years in good health and CMV-seropositive. Each CDR3 is given with its conserved first and last residue. The D gene is left open where the match is weak.

D gene: -; V gene: TRBV5-6; J gene: TRBJ1-2; CDR3 protein: CASSLVERRYGYTF; CDR3 DNA: TGTGCCAGCAGCTTGGTTGAGCGCCGCTATGGCTACACCTTC
D gene: -; V gene: TRBV4-3; J gene: TRBJ2-7; CDR3 protein: CASSRSTAAEQYF; CDR3 DNA: TGCGCCAGCAGCCGCTCGACAGCCGCCGAGCAGTACTTC
D gene: TRBD1; V gene: TRBV25-1; J gene: TRBJ2-5; CDR3 protein: CASRETGNFLIRETQYF; CDR3 DNA: TGTGCCAGCAGGGAGACAGGGAATTTCCTCATACGGGAGACCCAGTACTTC
D gene: -; V gene: TRBV19; J gene: TRBJ1-5; CDR3 protein: CASSIGDPRGQPQHF; CDR3 DNA: TGTGCCAGTAGTATAGGGGACCCGAGGGGGCAGCCCCAGCATTTT
D gene: TRBD1; V gene: TRBV4-2; J gene: TRBJ2-7; CDR3 protein: CASSQDGDREQYF; CDR3 DNA: TGTGCCAGCAGCCAAGATGGGGACAGGGAGCAGTACTTC
D gene: -; V gene: TRBV5-5; J gene: TRBJ2-5; CDR3 protein: CASSLVPVGETQYF; CDR3 DNA: TGTGCCAGCAGCTTGGTTCCCGTCGGGGAGACCCAGTACTTC
D gene: TRBD1; V gene: TRBV19; J gene: TRBJ2-5; CDR3 protein: CASSIGTGLQETQYF; CDR3 DNA: TGTGCCAGTAGTATCGGGACAGGGCTACAAGAGACCCAGTACTTC
D gene: TRBD1; V gene: TRBV5-5; J gene: TRBJ1-2; CDR3 protein: CASSLAQQGAGYTF; CDR3 DNA: TGTGCCAGCAGCTTGGCCCAACAGGGGGCTGGCTACACCTTC
D gene: TRBD1; V gene: TRBV4-3; J gene: TRBJ1-5; CDR3 protein: CASSRDRGSSNQPQHF; CDR3 DNA: TGCGCCAGCAGCCGAGACAGGGGAAGTAGCAATCAGCCCCAGCATTTT
D gene: TRBD1; V gene: TRBV7-9; J gene: TRBJ2-2; CDR3 protein: CASSRRGSGELFF; CDR3 DNA: TGTGCCAGCAGTCGCAGGGGGAGCGGGGAGCTGTTTTTT
D gene: -; V gene: TRBV28; J gene: TRBJ1-2; CDR3 protein: CASSPGNYGYTF; CDR3 DNA: TGTGCCAGCAGTCCAGGGAACTATGGCTACACCTTC
D gene: -; V gene: TRBV6-5; J gene: TRBJ2-2; CDR3 protein: CASSYEARTGELFF; CDR3 DNA: TGTGCCAGCAGCTATGAAGCTAGGACCGGGGAGCTGTTTTTT
D gene: -; V gene: TRBV18; J gene: TRBJ2-4; CDR3 protein: CASSLDGGDPNIQYF; CDR3 DNA: TGTGCCAGCTCATTAGACGGCGGCGACCCGAACATTCAGTACTTC
D gene: -; V gene: TRBV11-2; J gene: TRBJ1-4; CDR3 protein: CASSLVIRDELFF; CDR3 DNA: TGTGCCAGCAGCTTAGTAATACGGGATGAACTGTTTTTT
D gene: -; V gene: TRBV4-3; J gene: TRBJ2-1; CDR3 protein: CASSSQGSYNEQFF; CDR3 DNA: TGCGCCAGCAGCTCCCAGGGGTCCTACAATGAGCAGTTCTTC
D gene: -; V gene: TRBV5-1; J gene: TRBJ2-3; CDR3 protein: CASSSIANTDTQYF; CDR3 DNA: TGCGCCAGCAGCTCCATAGCTAACACAGATACGCAGTATTTT
D gene: TRBD1; V gene: TRBV29-1; J gene: TRBJ2-1; CDR3 protein: CSVRDRGVGVGEQFF; CDR3 DNA: TGCAGCGTCCGGGACAGGGGGGTCGGGGTTGGTGAGCAGTTCTTC
D gene: -; V gene: TRBV4-1; J gene: TRBJ1-3; CDR3 protein: CASGLSSGNTIYF; CDR3 DNA: TGCGCCAGCGGACTGAGCTCTGGAAACACCATATATTTT
D gene: -; V gene: TRBV6-1; J gene: TRBJ2-1; CDR3 protein: CASWRGYNEQFF; CDR3 DNA: TGTGCCAGCTGGAGGGGTTACAATGAGCAGTTCTTC
D gene: TRBD2; V gene: TRBV28; J gene: TRBJ2-3; CDR3 protein: CASSHGLVADTQYF; CDR3 DNA: TGTGCCAGCAGTCACGGACTAGTCGCAGATACGCAGTATTTT
D gene: -; V gene: TRBV4-3; J gene: TRBJ1-6; CDR3 protein: CASSQVQGNSPLHF; CDR3 DNA: TGCGCCAGCAGCCAGGTACAGGGCAATTCACCCCTCCACTTT
D gene: TRBD2; V gene: TRBV7-6; J gene: TRBJ2-2; CDR3 protein: CASSLVASGGLNTGELFF; CDR3 DNA: TGTGCCAGCAGCTTAGTAGCCAGCGGGGGGCTGAACACCGGGGAGCTGTTTTTT
D gene: -; V gene: TRBV4-3; J gene: TRBJ2-1; CDR3 protein: CASRDSLNEQFF; CDR3 DNA: TGCGCCAGCAGGGACAGCCTCAATGAGCAGTTCTTC
D gene: -; V gene: TRBV9; J gene: TRBJ1-1; CDR3 protein: CASSVAPNTEAFF; CDR3 DNA: TGTGCCAGCAGCGTAGCCCCTAACACTGAAGCTTTCTTT
D gene: -; V gene: TRBV2; J gene: TRBJ2-4; CDR3 protein: CASGLPDSYLAKNIQYF; CDR3 DNA: TGTGCCAGCGGCCTTCCGGACAGCTATCTAGCCAAAAACATTCAGTACTTC
D gene: TRBD1; V gene: TRBV5-4; J gene: TRBJ2-7; CDR3 protein: CASSPTQGAVPHYEQYF; CDR3 DNA: TGTGCCAGCAGCCCGACACAGGGGGCGGTCCCTCACTACGAGCAGTACTTC
D gene: -; V gene: TRBV19; J gene: TRBJ2-1; CDR3 protein: CASSIILSSYNEQFF; CDR3 DNA: TGTGCCAGTAGTATAATCTTGAGCTCCTACAATGAGCAGTTCTTC
D gene: -; V gene: TRBV19; J gene: TRBJ2-7; CDR3 protein: CASSMDSAYEQYF; CDR3 DNA: TGTGCCAGTAGTATGGACAGCGCCTACGAGCAGTACTTC
D gene: -; V gene: TRBV7-9; J gene: TRBJ2-2; CDR3 protein: CASSLSGGAGELFF; CDR3 DNA: TGTGCCAGCAGCTTATCGGGCGGGGCCGGGGAGCTGTTTTTT
D gene: -; V gene: TRBV14; J gene: TRBJ1-2; CDR3 protein: CASSPLRGAFGYTF; CDR3 DNA: TGTGCCAGCAGTCCGCTTCGGGGGGCCTTTGGCTACACCTTC
D gene: TRBD1; V gene: TRBV15; J gene: TRBJ1-2; CDR3 protein: CATSRDDRGLIYGYTF; CDR3 DNA: TGTGCCACCAGCAGAGATGACAGGGGACTAATCTATGGCTACACCTTC
D gene: -; V gene: TRBV4-1; J gene: TRBJ1-2; CDR3 protein: CASSQDQQTYGYTF; CDR3 DNA: TGCGCCAGCAGCCAAGATCAACAGACCTATGGCTACACCTTC
D gene: TRBD1; V gene: TRBV4-1; J gene: TRBJ1-5; CDR3 protein: CASSHPGQGGGNQPQHF; CDR3 DNA: TGCGCCAGCAGCCATCCTGGACAGGGCGGGGGCAATCAGCCCCAGCATTTT
D gene: TRBD2; V gene: TRBV10-3; J gene: TRBJ2-1; CDR3 protein: CAISESSSGGNYNEQFF; CDR3 DNA: TGTGCCATCAGTGAGTCTTCTAGCGGGGGGAATTACAATGAGCAGTTCTTC
D gene: TRBD1; V gene: TRBV2; J gene: TRBJ2-5; CDR3 protein: CASSEQQGAEVTQYF; CDR3 DNA: TGTGCCAGCAGTGAACAACAGGGGGCGGAAGTGACCCAGTACTTC
D gene: -; V gene: TRBV4-2; J gene: TRBJ1-2; CDR3 protein: CASSQGRVVYGYTF; CDR3 DNA: TGTGCCAGCAGCCAAGGGAGGGTGGTATATGGCTACACCTTC
D gene: -; V gene: TRBV28; J gene: TRBJ1-2; CDR3 protein: CASSSGSPSNYGYTF; CDR3 DNA: TGTGCCAGCAGTTCAGGCTCCCCTTCTAACTATGGCTACACCTTC
D gene: -; V gene: TRBV19; J gene: TRBJ1-2; CDR3 protein: CASRGQDIYGYTF; CDR3 DNA: TGTGCCAGTAGGGGTCAGGACATCTATGGCTACACCTTC
D gene: -; V gene: TRBV5-5; J gene: TRBJ2-5; CDR3 protein: CASSFQGPTAETQYF; CDR3 DNA: TGTGCCAGCAGCTTTCAGGGCCCTACAGCAGAGACCCAGTACTTC
D gene: TRBD1; V gene: TRBV28; J gene: TRBJ1-5; CDR3 protein: CASSPSTGAPDQPQHF; CDR3 DNA: TGTGCCAGCAGTCCCTCGACAGGGGCCCCCGATCAGCCCCAGCATTTT
D gene: TRBD1; V gene: TRBV4-3; J gene: TRBJ2-5; CDR3 protein: CASSLKRGLETQYF; CDR3 DNA: TGCGCCAGCAGCTTAAAAAGGGGGCTGGAGACCCAGTACTTC
D gene: TRBD1; V gene: TRBV2; J gene: TRBJ1-1; CDR3 protein: CASTGTGVGWGTEAFF; CDR3 DNA: TGTGCCAGCACCGGGACAGGGGTGGGTTGGGGCACTGAAGCTTTCTTT
D gene: -; V gene: TRBV5-5; J gene: TRBJ1-2; CDR3 protein: CASSLGASSLYGYTF; CDR3 DNA: TGTGCCAGCAGCTTGGGAGCGTCGAGCCTCTATGGCTACACCTTC
D gene: TRBD1; V gene: TRBV5-4; J gene: TRBJ1-1; CDR3 protein: CASSSERGQGAGTFF; CDR3 DNA: TGTGCCAGCAGCTCCGAAAGGGGGCAGGGGGCAGGAACTTTCTTT
D gene: -; V gene: TRBV4-3; J gene: TRBJ2-1; CDR3 protein: CASSQVRDFYNEQFF; CDR3 DNA: TGCGCCAGCAGCCAAGTCCGGGACTTCTACAATGAGCAGTTCTTC
D gene: -; V gene: TRBV28; J gene: TRBJ2-2; CDR3 protein: CASTVMRGKGGDTGELFF; CDR3 DNA: TGTGCCAGCACCGTAATGAGGGGGAAAGGGGGGGACACCGGGGAGCTGTTTTTT
D gene: -; V gene: TRBV9; J gene: TRBJ1-1; CDR3 protein: CASSDTGRNTEAFF; CDR3 DNA: TGTGCCAGCAGCGATACCGGGAGGAACACTGAAGCTTTCTTT
D gene: -; V gene: TRBV7-9; J gene: TRBJ1-2; CDR3 protein: CASSLVQDYGYTF; CDR3 DNA: TGTGCCAGCAGCTTGGTACAGGACTATGGCTACACCTTC
D gene: TRBD1; V gene: TRBV5-1; J gene: TRBJ1-2; CDR3 protein: CASSYTGGAMDGYTF; CDR3 DNA: TGCGCCAGCAGCTACACAGGGGGCGCGATGGATGGCTACACCTTC
D gene: -; V gene: TRBV27; J gene: TRBJ2-5; CDR3 protein: CASSHAGGIQETQYF; CDR3 DNA: TGTGCCAGCAGTCACGCAGGAGGGATTCAAGAGACCCAGTACTTC
D gene: -; V gene: TRBV18; J gene: TRBJ1-2; CDR3 protein: CASSPKGTSNYGYTF; CDR3 DNA: TGTGCCAGCTCACCAAAGGGTACTAGTAACTATGGCTACACCTTC
D gene: TRBD2; V gene: TRBV7-6; J gene: TRBJ2-4; CDR3 protein: CASSLGVAGTDIQYF; CDR3 DNA: TGTGCCAGCAGCTTAGGGGTAGCGGGGACGGACATTCAGTACTTC
D gene: -; V gene: TRBV27; J gene: TRBJ1-2; CDR3 protein: CASSLKETGNYGYTF; CDR3 DNA: TGTGCCAGCAGTTTAAAGGAGACTGGTAACTATGGCTACACCTTC
D gene: TRBD1; V gene: TRBV5-6; J gene: TRBJ1-1; CDR3 protein: CASSLDRGGTEAFF; CDR3 DNA: TGTGCCAGCAGCTTGGACAGGGGCGGCACTGAAGCTTTCTTT